These 26 T cell receptor beta chains originate from one sample sequenced in a study of blood T cells in healthy people across ages (dated by TCRdb to about 2015). Receptor amplification or capture employed 5' RACE. The sequencing machine was an Illumina HiSeq 2500. A second PCR of roughly 7 to 11 cycles was performed with a sample-barcoded 5' primer and a J-beta primer mix. In-frame beta chains were kept once TCRdb had trimmed the public reads at Q25 with fastp and called clones with MiXCR. Each entry merges the rows of one CDR3 protein and shows their most common DNA and genes. The sample has approximately 600,000 distinct CDR3 sequences on record, roughly 53% of them singletons. Approximately 40% of the sample is taken by the ten largest. The sequencing input was blood. The receptors originated from a man in his sixties in good health.

This clonotype was found once. This sequence joins TRBV5-1 and TRBJ1-6; 7 bases agree with TRBD1. This CDR3 region has 16 residues. Germline CDR1 SGHRS, CDR2 YFSETQ. V was clipped by 2 bases and J by 9 bases; unmatched bases: 11. The CDR3 is CASSFYTGTVTSPLHF. The DNA for the CDR3 is TGCGCCAGCAGCTTCTACACCGGGACAGTAACTTCACCCCTCCACTTT.

This clonotype was observed a handful of times. The chain joins TRBV6-2 or TRBV6-3 to TRBJ2-7, with D possibly being TRBD1 (5 bases). The germline CDR1 and CDR2 sequences are MNHEY and SVGEGT. The CDR3 is made up of 14 amino acids. Deletions cut 6 bases from V and 3 bases from J, with 15 bases between. CDR3 residues: CASRQPQGNYEQYF. The CDR3 DNA sequence: TGTGCCAGCAGACAACCTCAGGGAAACTACGAGCAGTACTTC.

CDR3 in DNA: TGTGCCAGCTCACCATATCAGGGATCCTATGGCTACACCTTC. Amino acid sequence: CASSPYQGSYGYTF. V is TRBV18 and J is TRBJ1-2; a weak D match, TRBD1 (5 bases). The CDR3 sequence is 14 residues long. Trimming shortened V by 2 bases and J by 4 bases, and 11 bases separated the two germline ends. Germline loops: CDR1 KGHSH, CDR2 LQKENI.

V and J are TRBV20-1 and TRBJ1-2; D is possibly TRBD1 (5 bases). V was clipped by 0 bases and J by 8 bases, with 19 bases between them. The CDR3 runs 15 residues. The germline gives CDR1 DFQATT, CDR2 SNEGSKA (reference sequence). Here the CDR3 reads CSARDVRGEAKGYTF. CDR3 nucleotides: TGCAGTGCTAGAGATGTCCGGGGGGAGGCGAAGGGCTACACCTTC.

This rearrangement joins TRBV20-1 to TRBJ2-7, with D possibly matching TRBD2 (6 bases). The CDR3 covers 14 residues. Trimming took 0 bases from V and 4 from J, leaving 13 bases between them. CDR1 DFQATT and CDR2 SNEGSKA come from the germline V gene (reference sequence). CDR3 in DNA: TGCAGTGCTAGAGATCAGGAGGGTCGGTACGAGCAGTACTTC. The encoded protein is CSARDQEGRYEQYF.

This clonotype was observed a handful of times. The rearrangement uses TRBV29-1 and TRBJ2-5; D is perhaps TRBD1 (5 bases). Looked up from germline, CDR1 is SQVTM and CDR2 is ANQGSEA. The CDR3 length is 13 residues. Deletions cut 6 bases from V and 2 bases from J, with 13 bases between. In DNA, the CDR3 is TGCAGCGTCCTCAGACAGCCGCAAGAGACCCAGTACTTC. This sequence encodes CSVLRQPQETQYF.

V and J are TRBV10-2 and TRBJ1-6; 8 nucleotides agree with TRBD1. CDR3 size: 16 residues. V dropped 7 bases and J dropped 7; count of bases not matched to a gene: 12. Per the germline V gene, CDR1 is WSHSY and CDR2 is SAAADI. The DNA for the CDR3 is TGCGCCAGCACCCCAATCCAGGGGGCGGGGAATTCACCCCTCCACTTT. It translates to CASTPIQGAGNSPLHF.

The V call is TRBV20-1, the J call TRBJ2-4, with a weak D call TRBD2 (5 bases). Near its end, the DNA agrees better with TRBJ2-7, so the J call may be wrong. CDR3 size: 13 residues. Per the germline V gene, CDR1 is DFQATT and CDR2 is SNEGSKA (reference sequence). CDR3 amino acids: CSARVPGIYEQYF. CDR3 sequence (DNA): TGCAGTGCTAGAGTCCCGGGGATCTACGAGCAGTACTTC.

V and J are TRBV20-1 and TRBJ2-7; 9 bases are shared with TRBD1. In germline, CDR1 is DFQATT, CDR2 SNEGSKA (reference sequence). This CDR3 has 14 amino acids. After removal of 3 bases from V and 7 bases from J, the junction contained 10 bases not matched to a gene. CDR3 nucleotide sequence: TGCAGTGCTAGGGGGGGGACAGGGTACAATGAGCAGTACTTC. Translation: CSARGGTGYNEQYF.

V and J are TRBV12-3 or TRBV12-4 and TRBJ2-3, with D perhaps TRBD1 or TRBD2 (5 bases each). With 6 bases removed from V and 1 base from J, the gap between germline ends came to 17 bases. The CDR3 sequence is 16 residues long. The CDR3 nucleotides read TGTGCCAGCAGAAGCCCTCGGGACCTTGGCACAGATACGCAGTATTTT. As protein: CASRSPRDLGTDTQYF.

This clonotype was seen a handful of times. The rearrangement links TRBV29-1 to TRBJ2-2, with TRBD1 identical over 8 bases. Germline CDR1 is SQVTM and CDR2 is ANQGSEA. The CDR3 is 13 amino acids. Trimming cost V 6 bases and J 8 bases; bases outside gene matches: 8. CDR3 sequence: CSVLRGRGGELFF. CDR3 bases: TGCAGCGTCCTCAGGGGGCGCGGAGGGGAGCTGTTTTTT.

This chain connects TRBV7-9 to TRBJ2-7; 7 bases align to TRBD1. Germline CDR1 reads SEHNR; CDR2 reads FQNEAQ (reference sequence). J lost 2 bases, V lost 5 bases, and 9 bases had no gene match. The CDR3 has 15 residues. The CDR3 region is CASSQAGDRAYEQYF. The CDR3 DNA reads TGTGCCAGCAGCCAAGCCGGGGACAGAGCCTACGAGCAGTACTTC.

The J gene is TRBJ2-5, the V gene TRBV4-1; either TRBD1 or TRBD2 may fit D (5 bases each). The end of the DNA aligns better with TRBJ2-4, so the J call may be wrong. The CDR3 length is 15 residues. From germline, CDR1 is MGHRA and CDR2 YSYEKL. This CDR3 is CASSQGTTMGDIQYF. The CDR3 bases are TGCGCCAGCAGCCAGGGCACCACGATGGGGGACATTCAGTACTTC.

The chain recombines TRBV27 with TRBJ2-5; the D is unclear. The CDR3 has 12 amino acids. Trimming took off 8 bases at V and 5 bases at J, with 12 bases between the two ends. Germline V lookup: CDR1 MNHEY, CDR2 SMNVEV (reference sequence). The chain's CDR3 is CASGYLGETQYF. CDR3 in DNA: TGTGCCAGCGGATACCTGGGGGAGACCCAGTACTTC.

The V and J genes are TRBV20-1 and TRBJ1-5; TRBD1 matches at 9 bases. CDR3 length: 15 residues. Germline loops: CDR1 DFQATT, CDR2 SNEGSKA (reference sequence). V was clipped by 6 bases and J by 8 bases; unmatched bases: 14. The CDR3 DNA follows: TGCAGTGCCGGGACGTCCGGACAGGGGCGAAAGCCCCAGCATTTT. Its protein is CSAGTSGQGRKPQHF.

This rearrangement joins TRBV6-2 or TRBV6-3 to TRBJ1-5; 12 bases are shared with TRBD1. Germline V gene sequence: CDR1 MNHEY, CDR2 SVGEGT. V shed 2 bases and J 7 bases; nucleotides not matched to a gene: 12. The CDR3 extends over 18 amino acids. CDR3 DNA sequence: TGTGCCAGCAGTTACGCCCCGGGACAGGGGGCCATCAGGCAGCCCCAGCATTTT. This encodes CASSYAPGQGAIRQPQHF.

The chain recombines TRBV7-2 with TRBJ2-1, with 12 bases aligning to TRBD2. The length of the CDR3 is 17 residues. Germline V CDR1 and CDR2: SGHTA, FQGNSA. Trimming took 2 bases from V and 7 from J; bases not matched to a gene: 9. The CDR3 region has the DNA TGTGCCAGCAGCTTATCGTCTAGCGGGGGGGCCAATAATGAGCAGTTCTTC. This translates into CASSLSSSGGANNEQFF.

A few counts support this clonotype. This chain joins TRBV27 and TRBJ1-5; no reliable D call. This CDR3 is built from 13 residues. Germline CDR1 MNHEY, CDR2 SMNVEV (reference sequence). V lost 2 bases and J 5 bases, leaving 7 bases between the germline ends. CDR3 nucleotides: TGTGCCAGCAGTTTAACGGGCGATCAGCCCCAGCATTTT. This translates into CASSLTGDQPQHF.

Note on this clonotype: Since a far larger clone is one base different, this is likely a read error. The CDR3 spells CASSLAGGSHNEQFF. The CDR3 coding sequence is TGTGCCAGCAGCTTAGCGGGGGGCTCCCACAATGAGCAGTTCTTC. The J gene is TRBJ2-1, the V gene TRBV7-2; the D gene could be TRBD1 or TRBD2 (6 bases each). The CDR3 length is 15 residues. Germline values: CDR1 SGHTA, CDR2 FQGNSA.

The chain uses TRBV5-1 and TRBJ1-4; D uncertain. CDR3 size: 16 residues. CDR1 and CDR2 from the germline V gene are SGHRS and YFSETQ. The V and J ends lost 2 bases and 7 bases respectively, with 18 bases between them. The chain's CDR3 is CASSFDGRREGEKLFF. CDR3 DNA: TGCGCCAGCAGCTTCGACGGACGGAGGGAGGGTGAAAAACTGTTTTTT.

The chain recombines TRBV4-2 with TRBJ2-5, with a tentative D call TRBD2 (6 bases). The CDR3 is 15 residues long. CDR1 is LGHNA and CDR2 is YNFKEQ in the germline V gene. V lost 1 base to trimming and J lost 5 bases, with 14 bases between them. CDR3: CASSQVAGTGETQYF. CDR3 coding DNA: TGTGCCAGCAGCCAAGTCGCGGGGACGGGGGAGACCCAGTACTTC.

The chain employs TRBV7-9 and TRBJ2-2; 9 bases fit TRBD1. The CDR3 has 19 residues. In germline, CDR1 is SEHNR, CDR2 FQNEAQ (reference sequence). The trim removed 1 base at V and 0 bases at J, leaving 9 bases unmatched. The CDR3 here is CASSLVPGTGKTNTGELFF. The CDR3 nucleotides are TGTGCCAGCAGCTTAGTCCCCGGGACAGGGAAAACGAACACCGGGGAGCTGTTTTTT.

This clonotype was seen a few times. The chain has TRBV3-1 and TRBJ2-5, with a weak D call TRBD1 (6 bases). CDR1 and CDR2 from the germline V gene are LGHDT and YNNKEL (reference sequence). This CDR3 region has 13 residues. Trimming pared 4 bases from V and 11 bases from J, leaving 17 bases between. CDR3 amino acids: CASSPGWGREQYF. CDR3 nucleotides: TGTGCCAGCAGCCCCGGGTGGGGGCGAGAGCAGTACTTC.

The table lists this clonotype with a few counts. The rearrangement uses TRBV4-1 and TRBJ2-3; 14 nucleotides match TRBD2. Trimming at V came to 5 bases and at J to 5 bases, leaving 9 bases not matched to a gene. The CDR3 sequence is 17 residues long. Germline V gene data show CDR1 as MGHRA and CDR2 as YSYEKL. As DNA, the CDR3 is TGCGCCAGCAGCAACACCGGGACTAGCGGGGGAGGAGATACGCAGTATTTT. Translated, it gives CASSNTGTSGGGDTQYF.

The chain recombines TRBV28 with TRBJ2-5, with TRBD1 identical over 7 bases. Per germline, CDR1 MDHEN and CDR2 SYDVKM. Trimming cost V 5 bases and J 1 base; bases outside gene matches: 7. The CDR3 has 15 amino acids. This CDR3 is CASSRQGGRQETQYF. CDR3 nucleotide sequence: TGTGCCAGCAGTAGACAGGGTGGTCGCCAAGAGACCCAGTACTTC.

The CDR3 loop is CSARSAGVTDTQYF. The CDR3 nucleotides are TGCAGTGCTAGAAGTGCGGGGGTCACAGATACGCAGTATTTT. This chain uses TRBV20-1 with TRBJ2-3; 7 bases line up with TRBD2. CDR1 DFQATT and CDR2 SNEGSKA come from the germline V gene (reference sequence). The CDR3 covers 14 residues. Trimming cost V 2 bases and J 2 bases; bases outside gene matches: 4.